This TCR beta chain was observed in a study of OX40 agonist ivuxolimab in advanced cancers. The wider study: Patients were infused with ivuxolimab every 2 weeks at 0.01 to 10 mg/kg.

There are 18 residues in the CDR3. Per the germline V gene, CDR1 is SGHDN and CDR2 is FVKESK. V shed 1 base and J shed 0 bases, with 18 bases lying between them. Profiled with immunoSEQ multiplex PCR; TCRdb holds only in-frame clones, not every one. This table has roughly 60,000 clones, about 82% appearing once. Comment on this clone: Its antigen is still unknown.

Points from the study as a whole: CD8+ T cells (on average) carried more expanded clones than CD4+ T cells. The authors also found low normalized T-cell clonal expansion in some nonresponders. Clonal expansion was seen in CD4+ and CD8+ blood T cells by week 6 at 0.1 to 3.0 mg/kg.

The TCR sequence derives from an adult with an advanced solid tumor such as melanoma, head and neck, liver or kidney cancer. The genes are TRBV14 and TRBJ1-2, with D perhaps matching TRBD1 (5 bases). Sequenced material: CD4+ or CD8+ T cells sorted from blood, taken in a trial of the OX40 agonist ivuxolimab. This chain's CDR3 is CASSQAGTAPVTNYGYTF. Written as DNA, the CDR3 is TGTGCCAGCAGCCAAGCCGGGACGGCGCCGGTCACTAACTATGGCTACACCTTC. Full variable domain (outside the CDR3, taken from reference TRBV14 and TRBJ1-2): EAGVTQFPSHSVIEKGQTVTLRCDPISGHDNLYWYRRVMGKEIKFLLHFVKESKQDESGMPNNRFLAERTGGTYSTLKVQPAELEDSGVYFCASSQAGTAPVTNYGYTFGSGTRLTVV.